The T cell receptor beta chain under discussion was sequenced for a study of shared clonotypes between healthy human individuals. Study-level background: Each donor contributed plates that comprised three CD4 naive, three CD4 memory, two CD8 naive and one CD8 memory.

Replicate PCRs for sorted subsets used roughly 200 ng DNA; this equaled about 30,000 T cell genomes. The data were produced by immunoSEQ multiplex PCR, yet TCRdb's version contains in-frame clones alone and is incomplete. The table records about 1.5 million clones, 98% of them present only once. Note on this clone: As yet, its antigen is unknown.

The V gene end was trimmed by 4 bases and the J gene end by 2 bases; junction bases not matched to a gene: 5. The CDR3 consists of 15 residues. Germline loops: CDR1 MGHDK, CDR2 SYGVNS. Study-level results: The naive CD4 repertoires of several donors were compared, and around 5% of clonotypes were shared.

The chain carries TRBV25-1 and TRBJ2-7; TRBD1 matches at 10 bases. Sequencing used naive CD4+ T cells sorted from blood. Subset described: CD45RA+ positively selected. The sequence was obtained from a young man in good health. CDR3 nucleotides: TGTGCCAGCAGTGCCTCCGGACAGGGGGCCTACGAGCAGTACTTC. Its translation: CASSASGQGAYEQYF.